This T cell receptor beta chain was recorded in a study of OX40 agonist ivuxolimab in advanced cancers. Study-wide results and limits: Within 6 weeks, CD4+ and CD8+ blood T cells expanded clonally at 0.1 to 3.0 mg/kg.

On this clone itself: Its antigen is currently unknown.

Sequencing used immunoSEQ multiplex PCR; TCRdb keeps in-frame clones, though not all of them. The sample yields around 140,000 clones, about 92% seen once. Germline CDR1 is SGHTA and CDR2 is FQGNSA. The V gene end was trimmed by 5 bases and the J gene end by 7 bases; junction bases not matched to a gene: 4. The CDR3 is 12 amino acids. This clonotype was sampled from an adult with an advanced solid tumor such as melanoma, head and neck, liver or kidney cancer. The sequenced sample was CD4+ or CD8+ T cells sorted from blood, obtained in a trial of the OX40 agonist ivuxolimab. The chain uses TRBV7-2 and TRBJ1-1; 7 positions agree with TRBD1. The CDR3 region has the DNA TGTGCCAGCAGCCCCGACAGGGTTGAAGCTTTCTTT. Residues: CASSPDRVEAFF.